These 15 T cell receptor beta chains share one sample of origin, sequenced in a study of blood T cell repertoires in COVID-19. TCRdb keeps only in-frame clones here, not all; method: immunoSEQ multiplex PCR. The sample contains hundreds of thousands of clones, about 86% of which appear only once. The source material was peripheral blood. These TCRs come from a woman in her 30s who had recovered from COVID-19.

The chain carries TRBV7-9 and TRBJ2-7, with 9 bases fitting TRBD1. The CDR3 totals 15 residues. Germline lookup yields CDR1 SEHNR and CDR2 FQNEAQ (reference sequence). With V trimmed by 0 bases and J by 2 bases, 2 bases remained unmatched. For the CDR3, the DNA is TGTGCCAGCAGCTTAGCGGGACAGGGCCCCTACGAGCAGTACTTC. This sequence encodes CASSLAGQGPYEQYF.

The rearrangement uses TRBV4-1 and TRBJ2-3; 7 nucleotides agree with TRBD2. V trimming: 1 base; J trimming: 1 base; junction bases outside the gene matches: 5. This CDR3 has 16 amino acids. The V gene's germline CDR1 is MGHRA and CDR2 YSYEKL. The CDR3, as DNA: TGCGCCAGCAGCCAAGGAATAGGGAGGGGCACAGATACGCAGTATTTT. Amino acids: CASSQGIGRGTDTQYF.

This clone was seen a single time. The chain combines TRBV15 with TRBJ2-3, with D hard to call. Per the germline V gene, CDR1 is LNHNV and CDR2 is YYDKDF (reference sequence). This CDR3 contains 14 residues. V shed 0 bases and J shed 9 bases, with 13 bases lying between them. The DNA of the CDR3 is TGTGCCACCAGCAGAGATCAGTTAGGAGACACGCAGTATTTT. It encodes CATSRDQLGDTQYF.

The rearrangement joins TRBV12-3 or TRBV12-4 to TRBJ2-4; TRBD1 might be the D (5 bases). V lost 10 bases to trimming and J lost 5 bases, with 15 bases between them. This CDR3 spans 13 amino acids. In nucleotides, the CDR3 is TGTGCCATATTTGATCCCAGGGAAAACATTCAGTACTTC. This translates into CAIFDPRENIQYF.

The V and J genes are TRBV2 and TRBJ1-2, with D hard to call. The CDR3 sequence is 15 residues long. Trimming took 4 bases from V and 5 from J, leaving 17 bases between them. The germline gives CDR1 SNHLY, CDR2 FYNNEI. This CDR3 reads CASSALRDLNYGYTF. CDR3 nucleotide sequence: TGTGCCAGCAGTGCATTAAGAGACTTAAATTATGGCTACACCTTC.

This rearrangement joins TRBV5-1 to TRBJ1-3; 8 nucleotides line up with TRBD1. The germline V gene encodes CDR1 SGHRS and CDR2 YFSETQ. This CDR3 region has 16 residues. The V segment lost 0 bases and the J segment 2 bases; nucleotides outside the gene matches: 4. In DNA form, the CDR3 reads TGCGCCAGCAGCTTGGAGGGACAGGCCGCTGGAAACACCATATATTTT. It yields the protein CASSLEGQAAGNTIYF. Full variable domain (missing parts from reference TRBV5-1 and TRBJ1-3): KAGVTQTPRYLIKTRGQQVTLSCSPISGHRSVSWYQQTPGQGLQFLFEYFSETQRNKGNFPGRFSGRQFSNSRSEMNVSTLELGDSALYLCASSLEGQAAGNTIYFGEGSWLTVV.

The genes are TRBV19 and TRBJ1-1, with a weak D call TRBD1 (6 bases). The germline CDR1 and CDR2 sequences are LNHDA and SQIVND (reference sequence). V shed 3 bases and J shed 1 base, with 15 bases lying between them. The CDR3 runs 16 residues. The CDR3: CASSMGTRGANTEAFF. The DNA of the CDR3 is TGTGCCAGTAGTATGGGGACGCGGGGGGCGAACACTGAAGCTTTCTTT.

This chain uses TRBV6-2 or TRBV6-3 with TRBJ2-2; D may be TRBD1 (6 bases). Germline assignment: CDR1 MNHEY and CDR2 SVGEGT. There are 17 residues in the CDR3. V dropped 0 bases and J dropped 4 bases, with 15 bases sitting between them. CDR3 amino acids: CASSYSDRSRGTGELFF. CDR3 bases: TGTGCCAGCAGTTACTCTGACAGGAGTCGGGGCACCGGGGAGCTGTTTTTT.

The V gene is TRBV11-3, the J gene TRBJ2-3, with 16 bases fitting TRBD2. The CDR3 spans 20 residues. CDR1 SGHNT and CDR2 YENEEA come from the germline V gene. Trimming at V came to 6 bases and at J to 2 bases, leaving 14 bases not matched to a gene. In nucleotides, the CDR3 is TGTGCCAGCAGTTCCGGGACTAGCGGGAGGGCCCTTTTTTCCACAGATACGCAGTATTTT. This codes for CASSSGTSGRALFSTDTQYF.

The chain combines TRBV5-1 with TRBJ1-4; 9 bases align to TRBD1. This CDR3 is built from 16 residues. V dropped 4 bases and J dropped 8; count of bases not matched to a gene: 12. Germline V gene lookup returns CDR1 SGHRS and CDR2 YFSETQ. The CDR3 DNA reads TGCGCCAGCAGCCAACTACCGTCCGGACAGGGGGAAAAACTGTTTTTT. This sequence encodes CASSQLPSGQGEKLFF.

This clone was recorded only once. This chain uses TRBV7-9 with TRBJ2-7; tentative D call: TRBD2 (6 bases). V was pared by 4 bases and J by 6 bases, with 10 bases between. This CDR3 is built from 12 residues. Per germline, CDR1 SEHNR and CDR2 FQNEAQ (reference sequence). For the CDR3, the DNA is TGTGCCAGCAGCTACGGCGGGGTCGAGCAGTACTTC. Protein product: CASSYGGVEQYF.

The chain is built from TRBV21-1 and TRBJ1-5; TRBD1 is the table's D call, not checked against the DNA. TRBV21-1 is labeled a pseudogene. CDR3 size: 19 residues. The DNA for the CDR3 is TGTGCCAGCAGCAAAGTCAGGGGGCGCGTCCAAAGAGGCAATCAGCCCCAGCATTTT. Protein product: CASSKVRGRVQRGNQPQHF.

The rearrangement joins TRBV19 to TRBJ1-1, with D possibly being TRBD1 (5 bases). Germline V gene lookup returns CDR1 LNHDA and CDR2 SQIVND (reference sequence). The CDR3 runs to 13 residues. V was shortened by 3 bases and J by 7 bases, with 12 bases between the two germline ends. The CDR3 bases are TGTGCCAGTAGTATTTATCAGGGCTATGAAGCTTTCTTT. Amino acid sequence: CASSIYQGYEAFF.

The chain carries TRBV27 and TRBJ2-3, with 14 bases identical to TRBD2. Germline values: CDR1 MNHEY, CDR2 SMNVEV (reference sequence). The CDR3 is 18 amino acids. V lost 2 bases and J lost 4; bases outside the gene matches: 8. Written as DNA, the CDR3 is TGTGCCAGCAGTTTAGCCAAGACTAGCGGGGGGGGCGCAGATACGCAGTATTTT. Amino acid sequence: CASSLAKTSGGGADTQYF.

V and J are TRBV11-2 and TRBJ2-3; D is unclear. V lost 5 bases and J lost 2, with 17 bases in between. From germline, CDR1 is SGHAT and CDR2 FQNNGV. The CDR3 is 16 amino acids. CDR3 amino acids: CASSPFTVGDTDTQYF. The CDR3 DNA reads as TGTGCCAGCAGCCCCTTTACCGTAGGAGACACAGATACGCAGTATTTT.